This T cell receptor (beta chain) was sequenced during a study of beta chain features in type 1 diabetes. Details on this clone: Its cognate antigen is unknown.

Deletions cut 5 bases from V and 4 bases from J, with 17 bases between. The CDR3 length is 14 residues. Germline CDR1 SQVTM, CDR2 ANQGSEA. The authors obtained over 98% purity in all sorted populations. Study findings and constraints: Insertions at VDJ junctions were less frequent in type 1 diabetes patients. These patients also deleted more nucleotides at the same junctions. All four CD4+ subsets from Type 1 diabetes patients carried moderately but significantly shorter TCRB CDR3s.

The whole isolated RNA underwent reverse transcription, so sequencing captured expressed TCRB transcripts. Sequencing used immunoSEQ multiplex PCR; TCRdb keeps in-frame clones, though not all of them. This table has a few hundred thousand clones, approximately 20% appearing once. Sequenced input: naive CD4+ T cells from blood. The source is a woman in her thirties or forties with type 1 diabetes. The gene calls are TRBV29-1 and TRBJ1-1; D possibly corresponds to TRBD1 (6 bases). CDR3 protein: CSVSTGTLITEAFF. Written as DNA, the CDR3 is TGCAGCGTTTCCACAGGGACCCTGATCACTGAAGCTTTCTTT.